This passage covers 18 T cell receptor beta chains from one sample sequenced in a study of T-cell memory formation after mild COVID-19. TCRdb redid the calling of the 5' RACE reads with MiXCR, one entry per CDR3 protein. The sample shows hundreds of thousands of distinct CDR3 sequences, less than 20% of them seen only once. The sequencing input was PBMCs or a T cell subset sorted from them (not recorded which). The origin of the receptors is a man between 18 and 29 years old who had mild COVID-19 (a few samples of this study predate the infection). Cell type and time point are not known.

The rearrangement links TRBV7-6 to TRBJ2-1; no reliable D call. This CDR3 contains 15 residues. Germline V gene data show CDR1 as SGHVS and CDR2 as FNYEAQ. The germline V and J ends were trimmed by 3 bases and 2 bases, with 11 bases remaining between them. The CDR3 sequence: CASSFWTSAYNEQFF. DNA for the CDR3: TGTGCCAGCAGCTTCTGGACGTCGGCCTACAATGAGCAGTTCTTC.

This clonotype was recorded a few times. J is TRBJ1-1 and V is TRBV5-1; 11 bases agree with TRBD1. Looked up from germline, CDR1 is SGHRS and CDR2 is YFSETQ. Trimming at V came to 0 bases and at J to 7 bases, leaving 11 bases not matched to a gene. The CDR3 is 17 residues long. The CDR3 is CASSLDGQGARWSEAFF. The CDR3 nucleotides read TGCGCCAGCAGCTTGGACGGACAGGGGGCCCGTTGGAGTGAAGCTTTCTTT.

The V call is TRBV18, the J call TRBJ2-2, with D uncertain. V lost 3 bases to trimming and J lost 7 bases, with 12 bases between them. Looked up from germline, CDR1 is KGHSH and CDR2 is LQKENI. This CDR3 has 14 amino acids. The CDR3 DNA reads as TGTGCCAGCTCACCGGGGTTTCGCGGCGGGGAGCTGTTTTTT. Its translation is CASSPGFRGGELFF.

V and J are TRBV4-1 and TRBJ2-2; 7 bases map to TRBD2. This CDR3 contains 16 residues. Trimming removed 0 bases from V and 4 bases from J; junction bases left unmatched: 5. CDR1 is MGHRA and CDR2 is YSYEKL in the germline V gene. DNA for the CDR3: TGCGCCAGCAGCCAAGAGCGGGGGAGGAGCACCGGGGAGCTGTTTTTT. Protein sequence: CASSQERGRSTGELFF.

The sample holds many counts of this clonotype. The chain employs TRBV15 and TRBJ2-1; 9 bases align to TRBD2. Unmatched junction bases numbered 6, after V lost 5 bases and J lost 4 bases. The CDR3 has 15 residues. Germline CDR1 and CDR2: LNHNV and YYDKDF (reference sequence). This CDR3 reads CATSLGLADYNEQFF. The DNA of the CDR3 is TGTGCCACCAGCCTGGGACTAGCAGATTACAATGAGCAGTTCTTC. The variable domain in full, completed from reference TRBV15 and TRBJ2-1, reads DAMVIQNPRYQVTQFGKPVTLSCSQTLNHNVMYWYQQKSSQAPKLLFHYYDKDFNNEADTPDNFQSRRPNTSFCFLDIRSPGLGDTAMYLCATSLGLADYNEQFFGPGTRLTVL.

This clonotype has more than one count but fewer than ten. The V gene is TRBV5-1, the J gene TRBJ2-1; 7 positions agree with TRBD2. V lost 2 bases to trimming and J lost 5 bases; unmatched junction nucleotides: 7. The germline V gene has CDR1 SGHRS and CDR2 YFSETQ. The CDR3 is made up of 15 amino acids. The CDR3 region has the DNA TGCGCCAGCAGCTTTTCCCTAGCGGCGGACAATGAGCAGTTCTTC. Its protein product is CASSFSLAADNEQFF.

This clonotype was found a few times. The V and J genes are TRBV9 and TRBJ2-2; D is possibly TRBD1 (6 bases). This CDR3 is built from 17 residues. V lost 2 bases, J lost 6 bases, and 20 bases lay in between. CDR1 and CDR2 from the germline V gene are SGDLS and YYNGEE. CDR3 bases: TGTGCCAGCAGCGTCGACGGTAACAGGGTGGCGTCCGGGGAGCTGTTTTTT. Translated, it gives CASSVDGNRVASGELFF.

CDR3 bases: TGTGCCAGCAGCCGAGGACAGGCTAATGAAAAACTGTTTTTT. It specifies CASSRGQANEKLFF. The J gene is TRBJ1-4, the V gene TRBV13; 7 bases fit TRBD1. Germline V gene sequence: CDR1 PRHDT, CDR2 FYEKMQ (reference sequence). V trimming: 5 bases; J trimming: 3 bases; junction bases outside the gene matches: 3. The CDR3 has 14 residues.

This clonotype was detected only a few times. The V gene is TRBV6-2 or TRBV6-3, the J gene TRBJ1-5; 7 bases are a match to TRBD1. Trimming at V came to 10 bases and at J to 5 bases, leaving 11 bases not matched to a gene. CDR3 length: 14 amino acids. Germline CDR1 reads MNHEY; CDR2 reads SVGEGT. This chain's CDR3 is CATSGGGGYQPQHF. CDR3 in DNA: TGTGCCACTAGCGGAGGGGGCGGATATCAGCCCCAGCATTTT.

This clonotype turned up a few times. The chain uses TRBV20-1 and TRBJ2-1, with TRBD2 as a possible D gene (5 bases). The CDR3 runs 15 residues. Trimming left V 0 bases short and J 2 bases short, with 11 bases between. Germline V CDR1 and CDR2: DFQATT, SNEGSKA (reference sequence). CDR3 DNA: TGCAGTGCTAGAGATACCCTAGCAGCCTACAATGAGCAGTTCTTC. Translating gives CSARDTLAAYNEQFF.

The chain joins TRBV4-2 to TRBJ2-7, with D perhaps TRBD2 (6 bases). The ends were cut back, 5 bases at V and 6 bases at J, with 14 bases in the middle. In germline, CDR1 is LGHNA, CDR2 YNFKEQ. This CDR3 is built from 13 residues. This chain's CDR3 is CASSLGEAGEQYF. The CDR3 DNA is TGTGCCAGCAGCTTAGGGGAGGCGGGCGAGCAGTACTTC.

This clonotype was observed a few times. The rearrangement links TRBV27 to TRBJ2-1, with TRBD2 matching over 10 bases. This CDR3 contains 14 residues. From germline, CDR1 is MNHEY and CDR2 SMNVEV (reference sequence). Trimming took 6 bases from V and 8 from J; bases not matched to a gene: 7. The CDR3 DNA is TGTGCCAGCAGGGGAGCGGGGGGGGGTGATGAGCAGTTCTTC. Its protein product is CASRGAGGGDEQFF.

The chain recombines TRBV28 with TRBJ1-2; no reliable D call. V lost 8 bases, J lost 6 bases, and 16 bases lay in between. Germline CDR1 is MDHEN and CDR2 is SYDVKM. This CDR3 spans 13 amino acids. The CDR3 loop reads CASGFPSRNGYTF. CDR3 nucleotides: TGTGCCAGCGGGTTCCCAAGTAGGAATGGCTACACCTTC.

In this sample, this clonotype turned up a few times. This chain uses TRBV6-5 with TRBJ2-3; tentative D call: TRBD2 (6 bases). Germline V gene lookup returns CDR1 MNHEY and CDR2 SVGAGI. Between the trimmed V and J ends, which lost 10 bases and 4 bases, there was a span of 12 bases. The CDR3 totals 12 residues. CDR3 in amino acids: CATMGGADTQYF. The CDR3 region has the DNA TGTGCCACGATGGGGGGAGCAGATACGCAGTATTTT.

This clonotype was picked up a small number of times. One end of the junction fails to match germline, which may point to a read error. The chain links TRBV15 to TRBJ2-3; D is undetermined. The CDR3 sequence is 14 residues long. The germline V gene encodes CDR1 LNHNV and CDR2 YYDKDF (reference sequence). The CDR3 region is CATSRDGRADTQYF. The CDR3 DNA reads TGTGCCACCAGCCGAGACGGAAGGGCAGATACGCAGTATTTT.

The chain carries TRBV4-2 and TRBJ2-3, with D unresolved. The CDR3 runs 14 residues. Germline CDR1 LGHNA, CDR2 YNFKEQ. The germline V and J ends were trimmed by 2 bases and 8 bases, with 14 bases remaining between them. CDR3 nucleotides: TGTGCCAGCAGCCAACCCGCCCTGGAAGGTACGCAGTATTTT. This sequence encodes CASSQPALEGTQYF.

This sequence joins TRBV10-1 and TRBJ2-1; 9 nucleotides match TRBD2. Germline V gene lookup returns CDR1 WNHNN and CDR2 SYGVQD (reference sequence). The V segment lost 3 bases and the J segment 8 bases; nucleotides outside the gene matches: 5. The CDR3 is 14 amino acids. For the CDR3, the DNA is TGCGCCAGCAGTGAAGCGGGGGGCCGGTATGAGCAGTTCTTC. Translated, it gives CASSEAGGRYEQFF.

This clonotype was counted only a few times. The chain carries TRBV7-3 and TRBJ1-2; D is perhaps TRBD1 (5 bases). Germline CDR1 and CDR2: SGHTA and FQGTGA. V was trimmed by 4 bases and J by 0 bases, leaving 6 bases between them. The CDR3 is made up of 13 amino acids. The CDR3 here is CASSSGPNYGYTF. The DNA of the CDR3 is TGTGCCAGCAGCTCAGGGCCTAACTATGGCTACACCTTC.